The subject of this entry is one T cell receptor (beta chain). Its antigen is not known. The sample comes from a study of radiation and T cells in renal cell carcinoma. Study-wide results and caveats: From baseline, blood top tumor clonotypes peaked at 2 weeks post-radiation. Without pretreatment biopsies, baseline tumor clonotype presence was undetermined.

Described time point: blood 4 weeks post-SBRT, at nephrectomy. As to treatment: 15 Gy SBRT to primary tumor, nephrectomy 4 weeks later. Nephrectomy followed 15 Gy stereotactic body radiation by 4 weeks. CDR3 length equals 15 residues. The ends lost 1 base at V and 8 bases at J; junction bases unmatched: 7. CDR1 and CDR2 (germline): SGHAT, FQNNGV. Libraries were prepared by immunoSEQ multiplex PCR; TCRdb keeps only in-frame clonotypes and omits some of them. This table has tens of thousands of clones, roughly 80% appearing once. The J gene is TRBJ1-4, the V gene TRBV11-2; 7 nucleotides align to TRBD1. Here the sequenced sample was blood, taken from a patient whose treatment included radiotherapy and nephrectomy. The receptor was isolated from a woman between 65 and 79 years old with renal cell carcinoma. The CDR3 region is CASSLVRQGGEKLFF. For the CDR3, the DNA is TGTGCCAGCAGCTTAGTTCGACAGGGTGGCGAAAAACTGTTTTTT.